This TCR beta chain appears in the sequencing data of a study of brain T cells in children with intractable seizures (dated by TCRdb to the early 2020s). Concerning the study at large: As a first screen for immune gene transcripts, resected brain tissue from approximately 50 pediatric epilepsy surgery cases was run on a NanoString immunology panel. Eight of the 12 selected surgery cases also had pre-surgery blood sequenced, which left four cases with brain tissue only. Overall study results and their limits: Viral specificity was inferred only from CDR3 sequence similarity, and patients' HCMV serostatus was unknown. Because pre- and post-surgery blood were sequenced to different depths, clones absent from the pre-surgery sample may reflect undersampling.

TCR beta chain sequences were generated from genomic DNA using the immunoSEQ assay. Per the authors' processing: CDR3 sequences not starting with the conserved framework cysteine at position 104 were manually removed. Clonality was calculated as one minus the normalized Shannon's Diversity Index, with values ranging from 0 (maximal diversity) to 1 (oligoclonal). Chi-squared comparison-of-proportions tests were used to check whether the frequency of the same CDR3 differed between samples, for example brain versus blood. Public clonotypes were identified through searches of immuneACCESS, and similarity to known antiviral clonotypes was evaluated with the VDJdb browser. Not all clones reach the TCRdb copy of this immuneACCESS table, which keeps in-frame sequences only. Checked studies attribute under half of the gap to unresolved V genes and leave the rest unexplained. V and J calls and clone size are those listed in that table; D and trimming were worked out from the DNA. The sample table records around 340,000 clones; about 94% of these occur just once. The biggest ten clones account for around 5% of the sample.

The trim is 1 base for V and 4 bases for J, with a gap of 14 bases between the germline ends. The germline V gene (reference sequence) gives CDR1 as SEHNR and CDR2 as FQNEAQ. Taken from cysteine to phenylalanine, the CDR3 has 15 residues. The only DNA kept is the CDR3, 45 bases in frame from the first base. The time point tag for this specimen amounts to: blood from clinic visit 5 months post-surgery; TSC patient then seizure free. The surgery cases showing the highest brain T cell transcript signatures were chosen for TCR beta chain sequencing of brain tissue and, when available, of blood. Patients had been treated with at least one anti-epileptic drug before surgery. The TCR-sequenced patients were children whose drug-resistant epilepsy was caused by tuberous sclerosis complex, focal cortical dysplasia, Rasmussen encephalitis or hemimegalencephaly. The Monarch genomic DNA purification kit was used to extract bulk genomic DNA from unsorted brain tissue and whole blood.

Regarding this clone: No cognate antigen has been identified for it. Base qualities are missing; no much larger clone stands one base away.

The rearrangement joined TRBV7-9 to TRBJ2-7; the D segment might be TRBD1 or TRBD2, since each matches 5 bases. The source was peripheral blood, collected more than 4 months after surgery. This receptor was taken from a boy younger than two with tuberous sclerosis and intractable seizures. The CDR3 protein sequence reads: CASSLGNTEGYEQYF. The DNA is as follows: TGTGCCAGCAGCTTAGGGAACACAGAGGGGTACGAGCAGTACTTC.